The source of this T cell receptor beta chain is a study of shared clonotypes between healthy human individuals. The ends were cut back, 5 bases at V and 6 bases at J, with 17 bases in the middle. The V gene's germline CDR1 is MDHEN and CDR2 SYDVKM. The CDR3 has 15 amino acids. The repertoire was sequenced with immunoSEQ multiplex PCR; TCRdb's copy has only in-frame clones and lacks some. The profile shows some 450,000 clones, roughly 80% of them singletons. This clone was seen just once. The gene calls are TRBV28 and TRBJ2-4; D is undetermined. The TCR originated in a woman aged 40-49 years in good health. Some clones in this sample may be carry-over from other donors' samples. Specimen: PBMCs. CDR3 sequence reads: CASSLPRYGGNIQYF. The DNA of the CDR3 is TGTGCCAGCAGTCTCCCCAGGTACGGCGGAAACATTCAGTACTTC.